This T cell receptor (beta chain) was sequenced for a study of beta chain features in type 1 diabetes. As for the study in general: Regarding age, gender and cell yields, patients proved similar to healthy donors. All samples combined gave fewer than 110 million sorted cells for examination. Study-wide results and limits: Shortening of TCRB CDR3s, moderate but significant, appeared in all four CD4+ subsets of Type 1 diabetes patients. Researchers cautioned that cDNA sequencing could over-represent cells with high TCR expression. Type 1 diabetes patients had VDJ junctions that carried fewer insertions and more deletions.

V shed 1 base and J shed 2 bases, with 15 bases lying between them. The CDR3 is made up of 17 amino acids. Germline CDR1 is SGHAT and CDR2 is FQNNGV. Expressed TCRB transcripts were sequenced because the entire RNA isolate underwent reverse transcription. Using immunoSEQ multiplex PCR, the repertoire was profiled, and TCRdb retains in-frame clones only, with some absent. The table lists a few hundred thousand clones, 15% of them singletons. Comment on this clone: Its antigen is currently unknown.

The receptor was isolated from a man aged 18 to 29 with type 1 diabetes. Sequences were obtained from naive CD4+ T cells from blood. The chain recombines TRBV11-2 with TRBJ2-1, with D maybe TRBD2 (6 bases). The CDR3 DNA sequence: TGTGCCAGCAGCTTAGGGTCGCGTAGCGGAGCCTACAATGAGCAGTTCTTC. Amino acids: CASSLGSRSGAYNEQFF.